This T cell receptor (beta chain) was found in a study of cytomegalovirus exposure and HLA in healthy donors. The study's findings and limits: It was 164 TCR beta chains that were listed as cytomegalovirus-associated.

Donors counted as nominally healthy when sampled, yet unrecorded immune exposures were likely. Germline V gene data show CDR1 as MDHEN and CDR2 as SYDVKM. This CDR3 spans 12 amino acids. The ends lost 5 bases at V and 9 bases at J; junction bases unmatched: 4. In the PCR, 60 Vbeta and 13 Jbeta primers were used. The method was immunoSEQ multiplex PCR; TCRdb's version includes in-frame clones alone and lacks a portion of them. The sample consists of 160,000 or so clones, roughly 79% of them appearing once. About this clone itself: Its antigen is undetermined.

This chain connects TRBV28 to TRBJ2-4; 7 nucleotides match TRBD1. Sequencing was performed on PBMCs. The sequence came from a man younger than 35 in good health and CMV-seropositive. The CDR3 nucleotides read TGTGCCAGCAGTGACAGGGCGGCCATTCAGTACTTC. It codes for CASSDRAAIQYF. The complete variable domain, with remaining parts taken from reference TRBV28 and TRBJ2-4, reads DVKVTQSSRYLVKRTGEKVFLECVQDMDHENMFWYRQDPGLGLRLIYFSYDVKMKEKGDIPEGYSVSREKKERFSLILESASTNQTSMYLCASSDRAAIQYFGAGTRLSVL.